Presented here are 19 T cell receptor beta chains from one specimen sequenced in a study of CD8 T cells in ankylosing spondylitis. TCRdb processed the 5' RACE reads anew with MiXCR; each CDR3 protein has one entry. The repertoire includes about 240,000 distinct CDR3 sequences, roughly 25% of them detected once, and roughly 0.67% sits in the top ten. The sample comprised blood, either unsorted or a sorted T cell fraction (not recorded which). These receptors originate from a male donor with ankylosing spondylitis or in good health (not recorded which).

There are a few counts of this clonotype. The CDR3 protein is CASSLRGTGGYEQYF. For the CDR3, the DNA is TGTGCCAGCTCACTGCGAGGGACAGGGGGCTACGAGCAGTACTTC. This sequence joins TRBV18 and TRBJ2-7; 11 nucleotides agree with TRBD1. Germline assignment: CDR1 KGHSH and CDR2 LQKENI. The length of the CDR3 is 15 residues. Trimming at V came to 4 bases and at J to 3 bases, leaving 5 bases not matched to a gene.

This clonotype showed up just a few times. The chain is built from TRBV20-1 and TRBJ2-1, with unresolved D. Germline V gene data show CDR1 as DFQATT and CDR2 as SNEGSKA (reference sequence). Trimming pared 2 bases from V and 1 base from J, leaving 12 bases between. This CDR3 is built from 15 residues. The CDR3 is CSARKWSDSYNEQFF. The CDR3 DNA reads as TGCAGTGCTAGAAAGTGGTCAGATTCCTACAATGAGCAGTTCTTC.

At least ten counts were recorded for this clonotype. The chain recombines TRBV29-1 with TRBJ2-2; D gene unclear. The CDR3 covers 14 residues. CDR1 SQVTM and CDR2 ANQGSEA come from the germline V gene. The V end lost 5 bases, the J end lost 0 bases, and 10 bases lay between the germline ends. This chain's CDR3 is CSVRVGTNTGELFF. The CDR3 coding sequence is TGCAGCGTTCGGGTGGGGACGAACACCGGGGAGCTGTTTTTT.

This clonotype occurred a few times. The chain recombines TRBV5-6 with TRBJ2-7; D ambiguous. The V gene's germline CDR1 is SGHDT and CDR2 YYEEEE. The V end was cut by 2 bases, the J end by 2 bases, with 5 bases between. CDR3 length equals 12 residues. The CDR3 here is CASSFGTYEQYF. CDR3 bases: TGTGCCAGCAGCTTCGGAACCTACGAGCAGTACTTC. The whole variable domain, filled in from reference TRBV5-6 and TRBJ2-7, reads DAGVTQSPTHLIKTRGQQVTLRCSPKSGHDTVSWYQQALGQGPQFIFQYYEEEERQRGNFPDRFSGHQFPNYSSELNVNALLLGDSALYLCASSFGTYEQYFGPGTRLTVT.

This sequence joins TRBV12-3 or TRBV12-4 and TRBJ2-2, with D hard to call. The CDR3 is 14 amino acids. Trimming pared 6 bases from V and 1 base from J, leaving 9 bases between. Written as DNA, the CDR3 is TGTGCCAGCAGGACCTCCTTGAACACCGGGGAGCTGTTTTTT. The encoded protein is CASRTSLNTGELFF.

This clonotype appeared many times. The chain uses TRBV29-1 and TRBJ2-3; maybe TRBD1 (7 bases). CDR1 is SQVTM, CDR2 ANQGSEA, per germline. The CDR3 totals 15 residues. The V end lost 6 bases, the J end lost 2 bases, and 18 bases lay between the germline ends. The chain's CDR3 is CSVCRRDSSTDTQYF. CDR3 nucleotide sequence: TGCAGCGTCTGCCGGAGGGACAGCTCCACAGATACGCAGTATTTT.

This clonotype has a handful of counts. The gene calls are TRBV20-1 and TRBJ2-5; 7 nucleotides align to TRBD2. CDR1 and CDR2 (germline): DFQATT, SNEGSKA (reference sequence). V dropped 3 bases and J dropped 5; count of bases not matched to a gene: 9. The CDR3 has 14 amino acids. DNA of the CDR3: TGCAGTGCTAGGAGCGGGGATGGGTGGGAGACCCAGTACTTC. It specifies CSARSGDGWETQYF.

The sample holds many counts of this clonotype. The CDR3 reads CSARQGAYEQYF. CDR3 in DNA: TGCAGTGCTAGACAGGGCGCCTACGAGCAGTACTTC. This chain uses TRBV20-1 with TRBJ2-7; a weak D match, TRBD1 (5 bases). Germline CDR1 is DFQATT and CDR2 is SNEGSKA (reference sequence). The CDR3 length is 12 residues. V was cut by 2 bases and J by 2 bases, with 7 bases left in between.

This clonotype appeared many times. The chain links TRBV20-1 to TRBJ2-7; 7 nucleotides line up with TRBD1. The CDR3 is made up of 12 amino acids. Germline V CDR1 and CDR2: DFQATT, SNEGSKA (reference sequence). The DNA for the CDR3 is TGCAGCGCTGGACGGGACAGCTACGAGCAGTACTTC. Translating gives CSAGRDSYEQYF.

Turning to this clonotype: An end of the junction does not agree with germline; a read error may underlie this. CDR3 sequence reads: CASSIGGQLIPYEQYF. CDR3 coding DNA: TGTGCCAGCAGCATAGGGGGACAGCTGATTCCCTATGAGCAGTACTTC. This chain joins TRBV5-6 and TRBJ2-7, with 7 bases matching TRBD1. The CDR3 has 16 residues. Germline-derived CDR1 and CDR2 are SGHDT and YYEEEE.

The J gene is TRBJ2-7, the V gene TRBV12-3 or TRBV12-4, with TRBD1 matching over 7 bases. Trimming removed 6 bases from V and 10 bases from J; junction bases left unmatched: 12. The CDR3 is made up of 13 amino acids. In DNA, the CDR3 is TGTGCCAGCAGGATTCCCGGGACAGCGGAACAGTACTTC. Translated: CASRIPGTAEQYF.

This clonotype was detected many times. This sequence joins TRBV20-1 and TRBJ1-2, with a possible D match to TRBD1 (5 bases). The CDR3 has 11 residues. Germline-derived CDR1 and CDR2 are DFQATT and SNEGSKA (reference sequence). The germline V and J ends were trimmed by 8 bases and 7 bases, with 14 bases remaining between them. The CDR3 bases are TGCAGTCCCGTGGCCCAGGGTGGCTACACCTTC. Its protein product is CSPVAQGGYTF.

This clonotype was counted many times. The V call is TRBV6-1, the J call TRBJ1-3; 8 positions match TRBD1. The CDR3 is 17 residues long. Trimming at V came to 1 base and at J to 6 bases, leaving 11 bases not matched to a gene. The germline V gene has CDR1 MNHNS and CDR2 SASEGT. The CDR3 sequence: CASSEGLRTGRKNTIYF. CDR3 sequence (DNA): TGTGCCAGCAGTGAAGGCCTCCGGACAGGGAGGAAAAACACCATATATTTT.

The chain uses TRBV12-3 or TRBV12-4 and TRBJ2-1, with D tentatively TRBD2 (6 bases). There are 14 residues in the CDR3. Trimming left V 7 bases short and J 0 bases short, with 10 bases between. In DNA form, the CDR3 reads TGTGCCAGCAACCCCGGGAGCTCCTACAATGAGCAGTTCTTC. Its protein is CASNPGSSYNEQFF.

Many counts were recorded for this clonotype. The CDR3 region is CASSFEEETQYF. CDR3 nucleotide sequence: TGCGCCAGCAGCTTTGAGGAAGAGACCCAGTACTTC. V is TRBV5-1 and J is TRBJ2-5; D unclear. CDR3 length: 12 residues. Per germline, CDR1 SGHRS and CDR2 YFSETQ. The V end was cut by 2 bases, the J end by 3 bases, with 5 bases between.

The V call is TRBV12-3 or TRBV12-4, the J call TRBJ2-7; TRBD1 aligns across 7 bases. This CDR3 is built from 14 residues. The V and J ends lost 4 bases and 1 base, in that order; junction bases with no gene match: 4. This CDR3 is CASSWGTESYEQYF. In DNA, the CDR3 is TGTGCCAGCAGTTGGGGGACAGAGTCCTACGAGCAGTACTTC.

The genes are TRBV29-1 and TRBJ2-7, with TRBD2 matching 11 bases. Germline lookup yields CDR1 SQVTM and CDR2 ANQGSEA. Germline trimming cut 4 bases from V and 0 bases from J; bases unmatched to any gene: 2. This CDR3 is built from 14 residues. The CDR3 bases are TGCAGCGTTGTGACTAGCGGGGCCTCCTACGAGCAGTACTTC. Its translation is CSVVTSGASYEQYF.

This clonotype was seen repeatedly, ten times or more. This chain uses TRBV12-3 or TRBV12-4 with TRBJ2-3; unclear D gene. The CDR3 runs 13 residues. The V end was cut by 7 bases, the J end by 5 bases, with 13 bases between. The chain's CDR3 is CASIEPGGDTQYF. The CDR3 DNA reads as TGTGCCAGCATCGAACCTGGTGGAGATACGCAGTATTTT.

The rearrangement uses TRBV2 and TRBJ2-4; 10 nucleotides agree with TRBD1. The CDR3 consists of 16 residues. Losses at the gene ends were 6 bases for V and 3 bases for J; bases not matched to a gene: 8. Germline CDR1 is SNHLY and CDR2 is FYNNEI. This chain's CDR3 is CASRRTGGDVKNIQYF. DNA for the CDR3: TGTGCCAGCAGGAGGACAGGGGGAGATGTCAAAAACATTCAGTACTTC.